This T cell receptor beta chain was observed in a study of blood T cell repertoires in COVID-19. About the research overall: Sites across the United States, Italy and Spain contributed samples from acute and convalescent COVID-19. Nucleic acid was either cDNA or gDNA, and it came from T cells, B-cell-depleted T cells, or PBMCs.

Authors' processing steps: From reference gene primer amplification, estimates of nucleated cell counts were derived. Generated by immunoSEQ multiplex PCR, the TCRdb table keeps only in-frame clones and is missing some. That table gives V, J and clone size, and the DNA gave D and trimming. The table shows under 300,000 clones, with around nine tenths occurring only once. Sequenced material: peripheral blood. The receptor was derived from a woman aged 40-49 years who had recovered from COVID-19.

CDR3 nucleotide sequence: TGTGCCAGCAGCCAAGCTGGGACAGGGAGGGATAATTCACCCCTCCACTTT. Its translation: CASSQAGTGRDNSPLHF. The gene calls are TRBV3-1 (or the pseudogene TRBV3-2) and TRBJ1-6, with 9 nucleotides matching TRBD1. V lost 1 base, J lost 5 bases, and 6 bases stayed unmatched. Germline CDR1 LGHDT, CDR2 YNNKEL (reference sequence). This CDR3 comprises 17 residues.